Each of the 16 T cell receptor beta chains below was sequenced from the same sample in a study of T cell repertoires in cytomegalovirus infection. TCRdb reprocessed the reads via MiXCR and lists one record per CDR3 protein. The top ten hold more than 8.5% of the sample, which has about 490,000 distinct CDR3 sequences, around 11% seen once. The sequencing input was PBMCs. These receptors were collected from a human donor in good health (CMV status not recorded). Some clones in this sample may be carry-over from other donors' samples.

The V call is TRBV5-1, the J call TRBJ1-6; TRBD1 agrees at 7 bases. The CDR3 extends over 14 amino acids. Germline-derived CDR1 and CDR2 are SGHRS and YFSETQ. Trimming removed 0 bases from V and 11 bases from J; junction bases left unmatched: 5. The CDR3 nucleotides read TGCGCCAGCAGCTTGGGGGACAGTGGGGCACCCCTCCACTTT. Its protein product is CASSLGDSGAPLHF.

This clonotype was seen repeatedly, ten times or more. V usage is TRBV7-3 and J usage is TRBJ2-1; 7 bases align to TRBD2. With 3 bases clipped from V and 1 base from J, the junction kept 0 bases outside the gene matches. The germline V gene encodes CDR1 SGHTA and CDR2 FQGTGA. This CDR3 comprises 14 residues. The CDR3 is CASSFSGSYNEQFF. Written as DNA, the CDR3 is TGTGCCAGCAGCTTTAGCGGGTCCTACAATGAGCAGTTCTTC.

This clonotype showed up many times. This sequence joins TRBV7-9 and TRBJ1-2, with 9 nucleotides matching TRBD1. There are 14 residues in the CDR3. Germline V gene data show CDR1 as SEHNR and CDR2 as FQNEAQ (reference sequence). The ends lost 1 base at V and 4 bases at J; junction bases unmatched: 1. CDR3 residues: CASSLETGGYGYTF. Written as DNA, the CDR3 is TGTGCCAGCAGCTTAGAGACAGGGGGCTATGGCTACACCTTC.

V is TRBV9 and J is TRBJ2-7; D remains unclear. CDR3 size: 14 residues. The V gene's germline CDR1 is SGDLS and CDR2 YYNGEE. Trimming left V 1 base short and J 5 bases short, with 13 bases between. The CDR3 is CASSVLGSVNEQYF. In DNA form, the CDR3 reads TGTGCCAGCAGCGTACTCGGGTCTGTCAACGAGCAGTACTTC.

The rearrangement links TRBV5-1 to TRBJ2-1, with 9 bases matching TRBD2. This CDR3 region has 17 residues. The V segment lost 3 bases and the J segment 0 bases; nucleotides outside the gene matches: 7. Germline V gene sequence: CDR1 SGHRS, CDR2 YFSETQ. In DNA, the CDR3 is TGCGCCAGCAGCTCTTTAGCGGGAGAGAGCTCCTACAATGAGCAGTTCTTC. Translation: CASSSLAGESSYNEQFF.

This clonotype was observed at least ten times. This chain uses TRBV20-1 with TRBJ1-6, with D unclear. This CDR3 contains 14 residues. Germline lookup yields CDR1 DFQATT and CDR2 SNEGSKA (reference sequence). V was pared by 2 bases and J by 9 bases, with 14 bases between. CDR3 residues: CSARSSAVSSPLHF. Here the CDR3 DNA reads TGCAGTGCTAGATCGTCGGCAGTGTCTTCACCCCTCCACTTT.

In this sample, this clonotype turned up many times. The chain employs TRBV4-2 and TRBJ2-2; 8 bases are a match to TRBD2. The germline V gene encodes CDR1 LGHNA and CDR2 YNFKEQ. The CDR3 is 16 residues long. Trimming removed 4 bases from V and 4 bases from J; junction bases left unmatched: 8. CDR3 nucleotide sequence: TGTGCCAGCAGCCTGAGCGGGGGACGGGGCACCGGGGAGCTGTTTTTT. Translating it yields CASSLSGGRGTGELFF.

Many counts were recorded for this clonotype. The J gene is TRBJ2-4, the V gene TRBV28, with D unresolved. The CDR3 has 13 residues. CDR1 MDHEN and CDR2 SYDVKM come from the germline V gene. V gave up 3 bases and J gave up 5 bases, with 8 bases separating them. CDR3 sequence (DNA): TGTGCCAGCAGTTTCCAGGCCCAAAACATTCAGTACTTC. Its translation: CASSFQAQNIQYF. Drawing the rest from reference TRBV28 and TRBJ2-4, the complete variable domain is DVKVTQSSRYLVKRTGEKVFLECVQDMDHENMFWYRQDPGLGLRLIYFSYDVKMKEKGDIPEGYSVSREKKERFSLILESASTNQTSMYLCASSFQAQNIQYFGAGTRLSVL.

This clonotype was found a few times. This chain joins TRBV5-1 and TRBJ2-5; D gene unclear. V was pared by 0 bases and J by 13 bases, with 13 bases between. CDR3 length equals 12 residues. Per germline, CDR1 SGHRS and CDR2 YFSETQ. In nucleotides, the CDR3 is TGCGCCAGCAGCTTGGGGTCGGCCGCTTCGTACTTC. Translated, it gives CASSLGSAASYF.

This clonotype was recorded many times. V usage is TRBV19 and J usage is TRBJ2-2; D is undetermined. The CDR3 covers 17 residues. V was shortened by 2 bases and J by 0 bases, with 13 bases between the two germline ends. The germline V gene encodes CDR1 LNHDA and CDR2 SQIVND (reference sequence). DNA for the CDR3: TGTGCCAGTAGTATAAGTTTAGCCGCAGCGAACACCGGGGAGCTGTTTTTT. Its protein product is CASSISLAAANTGELFF.

The rearrangement uses TRBV10-2 and TRBJ1-1; no definite D call. CDR3 length equals 14 residues. Per germline, CDR1 WSHSY and CDR2 SAAADI. V was clipped by 0 bases and J by 7 bases, with 12 bases between them. The CDR3, as DNA: TGCGCCAGCAGTGAGTCGATCCCAGGAAGTGAAGCTTTCTTT. This codes for CASSESIPGSEAFF.

The DNA of the CDR3 is TGTGCCATCAAGGCAGACACAGATACGCAGTATTTT. Protein product: CAIKADTDTQYF. The genes are TRBV10-3 and TRBJ2-3; no firm D call. This CDR3 region has 12 residues. Germline V gene lookup returns CDR1 ENHRY and CDR2 SYGVKD. With 7 bases removed from V and 2 bases from J, the gap between germline ends came to 7 bases.

In its sample, this clonotype was seen many times. Here the CDR3 DNA reads TGTGCCAGCAGGGCCGAAGGAAATGAAAAACTGTTTTTT. Its protein product is CASRAEGNEKLFF. The chain is built from TRBV2 and TRBJ1-4; D unclear. With 6 bases removed from V and 5 bases from J, the gap between germline ends came to 10 bases. The CDR3 loop spans 13 amino acids. CDR1 is SNHLY and CDR2 is FYNNEI in the germline V gene.

This clonotype was counted many times. The rearrangement joins TRBV7-9 to TRBJ2-7; unclear D gene. Germline lookup yields CDR1 SEHNR and CDR2 FQNEAQ (reference sequence). This CDR3 comprises 12 residues. The V gene lost 2 bases and the J gene lost 6 bases, with 8 bases spanning the gap. The CDR3 DNA reads TGTGCCAGCAGCTTAATTAGCTTCGAGCAGTACTTC. Protein sequence: CASSLISFEQYF.

The rearrangement links TRBV28 to TRBJ1-5; tentative D call: TRBD1 (6 bases). The germline CDR1 and CDR2 sequences are MDHEN and SYDVKM. V was shortened by 7 bases and J by 3 bases, with 10 bases between the two germline ends. There are 13 residues in the CDR3. The CDR3 reads CASIGGNNQPQHF. The CDR3 DNA is TGTGCCAGCATAGGGGGTAACAATCAGCCCCAGCATTTT. Looking up the rest from reference TRBV28 and TRBJ1-5 gives the full variable domain: DVKVTQSSRYLVKRTGEKVFLECVQDMDHENMFWYRQDPGLGLRLIYFSYDVKMKEKGDIPEGYSVSREKKERFSLILESASTNQTSMYLCASIGGNNQPQHFGDGTRLSIL.

This clonotype showed up just a few times. The chain joins TRBV12-3 or TRBV12-4 to TRBJ2-1; 7 positions match TRBD2. The CDR3 runs to 19 residues. V trimming: 4 bases; J trimming: 0 bases; junction bases outside the gene matches: 15. The DNA for the CDR3 is TGTGCCAGCAGTTCCCACATGGGGGGGGAGGGAGCCTCCTACAATGAGCAGTTCTTC. This sequence encodes CASSSHMGGEGASYNEQFF.